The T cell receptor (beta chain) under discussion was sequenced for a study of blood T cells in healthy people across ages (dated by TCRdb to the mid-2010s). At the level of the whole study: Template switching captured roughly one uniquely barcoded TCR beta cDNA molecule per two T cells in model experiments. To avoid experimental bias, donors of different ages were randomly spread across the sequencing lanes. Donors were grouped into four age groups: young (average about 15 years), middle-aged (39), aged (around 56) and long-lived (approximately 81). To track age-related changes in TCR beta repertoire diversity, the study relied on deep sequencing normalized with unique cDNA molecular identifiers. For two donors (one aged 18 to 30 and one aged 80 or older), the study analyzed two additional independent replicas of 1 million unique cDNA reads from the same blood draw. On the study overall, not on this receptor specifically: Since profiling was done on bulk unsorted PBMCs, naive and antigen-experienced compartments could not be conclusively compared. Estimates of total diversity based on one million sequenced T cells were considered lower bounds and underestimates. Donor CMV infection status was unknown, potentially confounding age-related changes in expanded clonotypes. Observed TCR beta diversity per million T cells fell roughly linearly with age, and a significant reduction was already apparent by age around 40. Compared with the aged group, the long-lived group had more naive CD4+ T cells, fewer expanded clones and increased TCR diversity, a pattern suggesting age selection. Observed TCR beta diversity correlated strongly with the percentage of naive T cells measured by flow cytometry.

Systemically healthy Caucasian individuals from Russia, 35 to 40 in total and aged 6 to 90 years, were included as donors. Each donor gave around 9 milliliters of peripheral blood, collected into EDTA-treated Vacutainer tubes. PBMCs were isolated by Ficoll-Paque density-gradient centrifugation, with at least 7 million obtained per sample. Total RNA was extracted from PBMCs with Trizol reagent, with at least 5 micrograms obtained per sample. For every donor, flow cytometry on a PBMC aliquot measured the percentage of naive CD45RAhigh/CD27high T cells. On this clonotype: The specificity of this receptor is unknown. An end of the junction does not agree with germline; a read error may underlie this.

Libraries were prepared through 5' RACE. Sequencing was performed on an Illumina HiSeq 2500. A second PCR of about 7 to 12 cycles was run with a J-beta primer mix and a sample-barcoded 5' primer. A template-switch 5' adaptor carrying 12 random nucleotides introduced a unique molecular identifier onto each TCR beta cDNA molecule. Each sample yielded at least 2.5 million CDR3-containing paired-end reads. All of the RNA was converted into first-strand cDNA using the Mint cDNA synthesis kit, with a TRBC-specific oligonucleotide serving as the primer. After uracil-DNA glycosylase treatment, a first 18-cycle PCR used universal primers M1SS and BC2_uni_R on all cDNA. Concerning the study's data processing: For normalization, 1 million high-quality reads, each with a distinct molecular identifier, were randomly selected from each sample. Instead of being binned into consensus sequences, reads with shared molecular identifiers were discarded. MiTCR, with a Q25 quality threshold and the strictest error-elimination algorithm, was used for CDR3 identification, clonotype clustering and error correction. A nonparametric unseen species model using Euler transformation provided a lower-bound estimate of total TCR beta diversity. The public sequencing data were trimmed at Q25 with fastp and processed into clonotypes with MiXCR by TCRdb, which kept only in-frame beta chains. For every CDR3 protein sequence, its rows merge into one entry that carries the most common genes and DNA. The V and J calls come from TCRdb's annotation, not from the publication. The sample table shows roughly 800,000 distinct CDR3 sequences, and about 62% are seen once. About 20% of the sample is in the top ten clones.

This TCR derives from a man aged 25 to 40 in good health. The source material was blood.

The nucleotide sequence reads TGTGCCAGCAGTGAAGCCGAGAGAAACCCGGCTGGGGCCAGCGTCCTGACTTTC. This sequence encodes CASSEAERNPAGASVLTF. The chain uses TRBV2 and TRBJ2-6; TRBD1 is a possible D gene, resting on 5 matching bases. Including the terminal cysteine and phenylalanine, the CDR3 comprises 18 residues. Only the CDR3 part of the read is kept: 54 bases, read in frame from the first base. In the germline V gene, CDR1 corresponds to SNHLY and CDR2 to FYNNEI.